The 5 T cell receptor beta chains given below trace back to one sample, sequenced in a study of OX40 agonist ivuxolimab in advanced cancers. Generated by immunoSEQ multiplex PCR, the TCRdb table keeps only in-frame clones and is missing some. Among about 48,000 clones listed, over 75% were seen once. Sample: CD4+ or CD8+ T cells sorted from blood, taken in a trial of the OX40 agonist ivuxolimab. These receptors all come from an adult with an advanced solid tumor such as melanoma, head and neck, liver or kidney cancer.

Here the CDR3 reads CASIYTGGRTEAFF. The CDR3, as DNA: TGTGCCAGTATTTATACAGGGGGCCGGACTGAAGCTTTCTTT. The gene calls are TRBV19 and TRBJ1-1, with 9 bases lining up with TRBD1. The CDR3 contains 14 residues. J gave up 5 bases and V 7 bases, and 8 bases lay outside the gene matches. Germline values: CDR1 LNHDA, CDR2 SQIVND (reference sequence).

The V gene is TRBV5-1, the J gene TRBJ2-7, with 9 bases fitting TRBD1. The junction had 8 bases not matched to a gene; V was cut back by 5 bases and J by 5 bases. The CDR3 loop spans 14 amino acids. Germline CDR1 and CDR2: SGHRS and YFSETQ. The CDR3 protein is CASRLGQGWDEQYF. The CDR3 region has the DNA TGCGCCAGCAGACTGGGACAGGGCTGGGACGAGCAGTACTTC. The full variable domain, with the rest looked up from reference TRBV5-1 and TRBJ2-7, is KAGVTQTPRYLIKTRGQQVTLSCSPISGHRSVSWYQQTPGQGLQFLFEYFSETQRNKGNFPGRFSGRQFSNSRSEMNVSTLELGDSALYLCASRLGQGWDEQYFGPGTRLTVT.

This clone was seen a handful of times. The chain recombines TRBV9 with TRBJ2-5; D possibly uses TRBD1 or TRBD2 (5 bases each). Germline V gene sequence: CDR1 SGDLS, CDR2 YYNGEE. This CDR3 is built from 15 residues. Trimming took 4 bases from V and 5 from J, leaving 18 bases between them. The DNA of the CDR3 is TGTGCCAGCAGCCCAGGGTGGGGGTCTGGTGAGACCCAGTACTTC. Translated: CASSPGWGSGETQYF.

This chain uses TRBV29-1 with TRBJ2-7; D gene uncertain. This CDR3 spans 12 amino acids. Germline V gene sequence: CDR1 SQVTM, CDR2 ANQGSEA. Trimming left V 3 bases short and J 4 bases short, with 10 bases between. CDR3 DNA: TGCAGCGTTGACGGTGAAGGGTACGAGCAGTACTTC. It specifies CSVDGEGYEQYF.

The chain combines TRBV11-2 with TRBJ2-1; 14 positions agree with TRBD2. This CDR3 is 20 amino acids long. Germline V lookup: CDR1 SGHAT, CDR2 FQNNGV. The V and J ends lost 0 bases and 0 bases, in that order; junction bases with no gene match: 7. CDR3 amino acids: CASSLDLAGLAGGSYNEQFF. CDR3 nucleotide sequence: TGTGCCAGCAGCTTAGATTTGGCCGGACTAGCGGGGGGCTCCTACAATGAGCAGTTCTTC.